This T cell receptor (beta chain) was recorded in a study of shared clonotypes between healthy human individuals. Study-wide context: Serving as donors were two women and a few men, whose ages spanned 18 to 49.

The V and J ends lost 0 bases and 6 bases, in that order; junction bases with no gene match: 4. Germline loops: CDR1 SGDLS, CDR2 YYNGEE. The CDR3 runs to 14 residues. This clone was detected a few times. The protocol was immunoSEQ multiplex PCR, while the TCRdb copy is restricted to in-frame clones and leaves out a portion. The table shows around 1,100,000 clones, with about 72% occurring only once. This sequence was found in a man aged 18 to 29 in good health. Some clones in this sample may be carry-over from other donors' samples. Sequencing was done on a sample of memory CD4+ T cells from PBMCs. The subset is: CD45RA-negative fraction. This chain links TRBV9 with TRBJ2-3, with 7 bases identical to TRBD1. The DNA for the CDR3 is TGTGCCAGCAGCGTAGAGGGGACAGCCGATACGCAGTATTTT. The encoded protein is CASSVEGTADTQYF.